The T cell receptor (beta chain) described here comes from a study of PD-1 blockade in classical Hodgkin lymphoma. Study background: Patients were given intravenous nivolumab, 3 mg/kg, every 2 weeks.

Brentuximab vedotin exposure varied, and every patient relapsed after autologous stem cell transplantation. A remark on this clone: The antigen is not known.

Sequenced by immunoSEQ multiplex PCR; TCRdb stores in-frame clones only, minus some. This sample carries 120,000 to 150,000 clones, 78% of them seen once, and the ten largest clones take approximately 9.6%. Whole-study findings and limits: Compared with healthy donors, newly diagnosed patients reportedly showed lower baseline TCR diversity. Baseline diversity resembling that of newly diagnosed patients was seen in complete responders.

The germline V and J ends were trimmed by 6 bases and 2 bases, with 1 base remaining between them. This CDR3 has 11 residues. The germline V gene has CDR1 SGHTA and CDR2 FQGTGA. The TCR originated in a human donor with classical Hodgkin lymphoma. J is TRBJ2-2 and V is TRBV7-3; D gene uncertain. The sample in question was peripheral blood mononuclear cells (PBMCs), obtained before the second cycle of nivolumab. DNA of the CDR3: TGTGCCAGCAGTAACACCGGGGAGCTGTTTTTT. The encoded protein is CASSNTGELFF.